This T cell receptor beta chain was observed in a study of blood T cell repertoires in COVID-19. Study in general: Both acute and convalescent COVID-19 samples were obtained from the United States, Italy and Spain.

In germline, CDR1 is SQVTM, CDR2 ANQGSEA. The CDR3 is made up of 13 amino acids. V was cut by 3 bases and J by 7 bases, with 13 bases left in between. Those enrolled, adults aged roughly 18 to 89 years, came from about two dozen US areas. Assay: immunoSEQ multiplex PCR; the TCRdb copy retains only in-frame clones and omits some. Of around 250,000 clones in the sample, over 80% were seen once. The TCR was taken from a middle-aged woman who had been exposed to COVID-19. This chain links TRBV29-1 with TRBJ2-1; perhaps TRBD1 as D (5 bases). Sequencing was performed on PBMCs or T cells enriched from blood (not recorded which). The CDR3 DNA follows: TGCAGCGTTGATCGGCAGGGTGGGAATGAGCAGTTCTTC. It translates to CSVDRQGGNEQFF.